This TCR beta chain was obtained from a study of T cell responses to AZD1222 COVID-19 vaccine. CDR3 size: 12 residues. The germline V gene encodes CDR1 MDHEN and CDR2 SYDVKM. Trimming removed 6 bases at V and 4 bases at J, with 7 bases between. The method was immunoSEQ multiplex PCR; TCRdb's version includes in-frame clones alone and lacks a portion of them. In the table there are some 120,000 clones, roughly 85% of which are singletons. The clonotype was recovered from an adult in good health. Here the sequenced sample was peripheral blood, taken on day 0 of AZD1222 vaccination. The chain employs TRBV28 and TRBJ1-5, with unresolved D. In nucleotides, the CDR3 is TGTGCCAGCAGACTTCTTAATCAGCCCCAGCATTTT. Translating it yields CASRLLNQPQHF.